Following are 29 T cell receptor beta chains from one sample sequenced in a study of graft-versus-host responses after intestinal transplantation. These receptors' antigens are unknown. Generated by immunoSEQ multiplex PCR, the TCRdb table keeps only in-frame clones and is missing some. The sample records 90,000 to 130,000 clones, 85% to 95% being singletons. The sample was unstimulated CD8+ T cells sorted from spleen or lymph node cells, taken before transplant. Source of these receptors: a human donor who was the organ donor for an intestinal transplant.

V and J are TRBV5-1 and TRBJ2-1; D remains ambiguous. The CDR3 is 16 amino acids. Trimming took 4 bases from V and 2 from J, leaving 16 bases between them. Germline V gene sequence: CDR1 SGHRS, CDR2 YFSETQ. CDR3 sequence: CASSGDLLQAYNEQFF. The CDR3, as DNA: TGCGCCAGCAGCGGTGACCTTCTCCAGGCCTACAATGAGCAGTTCTTC.

The V call is TRBV19, the J call TRBJ2-7; no clear D gene. There are 13 residues in the CDR3. Germline CDR1 reads LNHDA; CDR2 reads SQIVND (reference sequence). Between the trimmed V and J ends, which lost 3 bases and 3 bases, there was a span of 9 bases. Here the CDR3 reads CASSIGVGYEQYF. The DNA for the CDR3 is TGTGCCAGTAGTATCGGAGTGGGCTACGAGCAGTACTTC.

CDR3 in DNA: TGTGCCAGTAGTATGAGCTTGGGACTAGGGTCAATCGAGCAGTTCTTC. The encoded protein is CASSMSLGLGSIEQFF. The chain links TRBV19 to TRBJ2-1; 8 bases agree with TRBD2. V lost 3 bases to trimming and J lost 10 bases; unmatched junction nucleotides: 14. CDR3 length equals 16 residues. CDR1 and CDR2 (germline): LNHDA, SQIVND (reference sequence).

The rearrangement links TRBV9 to TRBJ1-3; TRBD1 might be the D (6 bases). The CDR3 loop spans 17 amino acids. In germline, CDR1 is SGDLS, CDR2 YYNGEE. V lost 0 bases and J lost 0, with 13 bases in between. The CDR3 sequence: CASSVVGTLSSGNTIYF. CDR3 bases: TGTGCCAGCAGCGTAGTGGGGACACTTAGCTCTGGAAACACCATATATTTT. Variable domain in full (rest from reference TRBV9 and TRBJ1-3): DSGVTQTPKHLITATGQRVTLRCSPRSGDLSVYWYQQSLDQGLQFLIQYYNGEERAKGNILERFSAQQFPDLHSELNLSSLELGDSALYFCASSVVGTLSSGNTIYFGEGSWLTVV.

This clone is a singleton in its sample. V gene TRBV15 combines with J gene TRBJ2-1; D unresolved. V was trimmed by 3 bases and J by 0 bases, leaving 9 bases between them. The CDR3 extends over 15 amino acids. Germline CDR1 is LNHNV and CDR2 is YYDKDF (reference sequence). CDR3 DNA sequence: TGTGCCACCAGCAGCTGGTCCGACTCCTACAATGAGCAGTTCTTC. It is translated as CATSSWSDSYNEQFF. Filled out from reference TRBV15 and TRBJ2-1, the complete variable domain reads DAMVIQNPRYQVTQFGKPVTLSCSQTLNHNVMYWYQQKSSQAPKLLFHYYDKDFNNEADTPDNFQSRRPNTSFCFLDIRSPGLGDTAMYLCATSSWSDSYNEQFFGPGTRLTVL.

The J gene is TRBJ2-1, the V gene TRBV4-1; D remains unclear. The CDR3 is 14 residues long. Trimming took off 1 base at V and 8 bases at J, with 12 bases between the two ends. Germline CDR1 and CDR2: MGHRA and YSYEKL. CDR3 DNA: TGCGCCAGCAGCCAAGGTAGTAGCTTGGATGAGCAGTTCTTC. Translated: CASSQGSSLDEQFF.

This sequence joins TRBV2 and TRBJ2-1; 8 bases fit TRBD1. Germline V lookup: CDR1 SNHLY, CDR2 FYNNEI. The CDR3 totals 18 residues. J lost 3 bases, V lost 6 bases, and 16 bases had no gene match. The CDR3 reads CASRPIYNRGVIYNEQFF. CDR3 DNA: TGTGCCAGCAGACCTATATACAACAGGGGGGTGATCTACAATGAGCAGTTCTTC.

The CDR3 protein is CASSLLWGTGGEQYF. In DNA form, the CDR3 reads TGTGCCAGCAGTTTATTGTGGGGGACAGGGGGCGAGCAGTACTTC. This chain links TRBV28 with TRBJ2-7; 11 bases map to TRBD1. V was clipped by 1 base and J by 6 bases; unmatched bases: 5. In germline, CDR1 is MDHEN, CDR2 SYDVKM. The CDR3 is 15 amino acids.

The J gene is TRBJ1-1, the V gene TRBV5-1; TRBD1 might be the D (5 bases). Trimming pared 3 bases from V and 1 base from J, leaving 7 bases between. Germline CDR1 is SGHRS and CDR2 is YFSETQ. CDR3 length: 13 residues. This chain's CDR3 is CASSSQGNTEAFF. The CDR3 nucleotides read TGCGCCAGCAGCTCGCAGGGGAACACTGAAGCTTTCTTT.

The chain links TRBV5-8 to TRBJ1-5, with a weak D call TRBD1 (6 bases). From germline, CDR1 is SGHTS and CDR2 YDEGEE. V lost 3 bases to trimming and J lost 5 bases, with 18 bases between them. The CDR3 covers 16 residues. The CDR3, as DNA: TGTGCCAGCAGCTACCCCCCCAGGGGCGCGGATCAGCCCCAGCATTTT. This gives the protein CASSYPPRGADQPQHF.

V is TRBV28 and J is TRBJ1-1; 8 positions match TRBD1. There are 13 residues in the CDR3. Germline assignment: CDR1 MDHEN and CDR2 SYDVKM. The J segment lost 5 bases and the V segment lost 7 bases, leaving 6 bases of the junction unmatched. The CDR3 nucleotides are TGTGCCAGCACCCGGACAGGGCGGACTGAAGCTTTCTTT. Translation: CASTRTGRTEAFF.

This rearrangement joins TRBV5-6 to TRBJ2-2; D call uncertain. Trimming took 0 bases from V and 0 from J, leaving 9 bases between them. CDR3 length equals 16 residues. Germline CDR1 reads SGHDT; CDR2 reads YYEEEE. CDR3 nucleotide sequence: TGTGCCAGCAGCTTGGAGACTCTTACGAACACCGGGGAGCTGTTTTTT. This translates into CASSLETLTNTGELFF.

The rearrangement links TRBV7-9 to TRBJ2-5, with 8 bases lining up with TRBD1. Germline loops: CDR1 SEHNR, CDR2 FQNEAQ (reference sequence). The CDR3 has 15 amino acids. J was trimmed by 4 bases and V by 4 bases; bases with no gene match: 8. In DNA form, the CDR3 reads TGTGCCAGCAGCTCGTGGGGACAGGTGTTAGAGACCCAGTACTTC. Translation gives CASSSWGQVLETQYF.

The chain uses TRBV4-1 and TRBJ2-7, with TRBD2 identical over 15 bases. Germline loops: CDR1 MGHRA, CDR2 YSYEKL. V shed 5 bases and J 1 base; nucleotides not matched to a gene: 6. The CDR3 has 17 amino acids. Written as DNA, the CDR3 is TGCGCCAGCAGCTTCGGACTAGCGGGAGGGATATCCTACGAGCAGTACTTC. This encodes CASSFGLAGGISYEQYF.

The V and J genes are TRBV6-6 and TRBJ2-7, with 7 nucleotides matching TRBD2. CDR3 length equals 15 residues. CDR1 and CDR2 from the germline V gene are MNHNY and SVGAGI (reference sequence). J was trimmed by 5 bases and V by 8 bases; bases with no gene match: 15. Here the CDR3 reads CASAPWGGVMNEQYF. CDR3 in DNA: TGTGCCAGCGCCCCGTGGGGGGGGGTTATGAACGAGCAGTACTTC.

This chain joins TRBV30 and TRBJ2-1; TRBD2 is a possible D gene (7 bases). CDR1 is GTSNPN, CDR2 SVGIG, per germline (reference sequence). V was clipped by 0 bases and J by 16 bases, with 19 bases between them. This CDR3 contains 13 residues. The CDR3 is CAWSVSSGGPYFF. For the CDR3, the DNA is TGTGCCTGGAGTGTAAGTTCCGGGGGGCCATACTTCTTC. Supplemented by reference TRBV30 and TRBJ2-1, the full variable domain reads SQTIHQWPATLVQPVGSPLSLECTVEGTSNPNLYWYRQAAGRGLQLLFYSVGIGQISSEVPQNLSASRPQDRQFILSSKKLLLSDSGFYLCAWSVSSGGPYFFGPGTRLTVL.

The chain recombines TRBV1 with TRBJ2-7; the D segment call TRBD2 is taken from the table without a DNA check. TRBV1 is flagged as a pseudogene. The CDR3 is 15 residues long. This CDR3 reads CTSSQDLRDRPKQYF. The CDR3 DNA reads TGCACCAGCAGCCAAGATCTGCGGGACCGTCCCAAGCAGTACTTC.

In this sample, this clone turned up once. J is TRBJ1-2 and V is TRBV6-1; D not resolved. V gave up 4 bases and J gave up 0 bases, with 15 bases separating them. The CDR3 loop spans 16 amino acids. Germline V CDR1 and CDR2: MNHNS, SASEGT. Here the CDR3 DNA reads TGTGCCAGCAGTGCGCCGGACGGCTACTCTAACTATGGCTACACCTTC. Residues: CASSAPDGYSNYGYTF.

As regards this clone: Sequence at one end of the junction differs from germline and may be a read error. J is TRBJ2-7 and V is TRBV6-1, with TRBD1 matching 8 bases. This CDR3 region has 16 residues. CDR1 and CDR2 (germline): MNHNS, SASEGT. CDR3 DNA sequence: TGTGCCAGCAGAGAAGAGTTTGGGACAGGCTTCTACGAGCAGTACTTC. Its protein is CASREEFGTGFYEQYF.

The V call is TRBV4-3, the J call TRBJ1-1; D remains ambiguous. Germline V gene lookup returns CDR1 LGHNA and CDR2 YSLEER. CDR3 size: 15 residues. V lost 0 bases to trimming and J lost 1 base, with 9 bases between them. For the CDR3, the DNA is TGCGCCAGCAGCCAAGAGTGGGCGTCGAACACTGAAGCTTTCTTT. Translation gives CASSQEWASNTEAFF.

CDR3 DNA sequence: TGCGCCAGCAGCTTGGATTTAGGCAACTACGAGCAGTACTTC. It codes for CASSLDLGNYEQYF. The chain recombines TRBV5-1 with TRBJ2-7; D unresolved. The CDR3 runs to 14 residues. V dropped 0 bases and J dropped 3 bases, with 10 bases sitting between them. CDR1 and CDR2 (germline): SGHRS, YFSETQ.

The V gene is TRBV6-1, the J gene TRBJ2-3; D is ambiguous. This CDR3 is built from 18 residues. V gave up 3 bases and J gave up 0 bases, with 19 bases separating them. Germline loops: CDR1 MNHNS, CDR2 SASEGT. The CDR3 loop is CASSDFPRVRISTDTQYF. The CDR3 nucleotides read TGTGCCAGCAGTGATTTCCCCCGGGTCCGGATTAGCACAGATACGCAGTATTTT.

The chain recombines TRBV9 with TRBJ1-1; 10 nucleotides align to TRBD1. This CDR3 contains 17 residues. CDR1 and CDR2 (germline): SGDLS, YYNGEE. V lost 2 bases, J lost 2 bases, and 9 bases stayed unmatched. DNA of the CDR3: TGTGCCAGCAGCGTCTTCCTCCGGGACAGGGGAAACACTGAAGCTTTCTTT. Translated: CASSVFLRDRGNTEAFF.

The chain couples TRBV9 to TRBJ2-3, with 9 bases matching TRBD2. Trimming cost V 3 bases and J 2 bases; bases outside gene matches: 7. The length of the CDR3 is 16 residues. Germline values: CDR1 SGDLS, CDR2 YYNGEE. CDR3: CASSEGAGGYTDTQYF. CDR3 nucleotides: TGTGCCAGCAGCGAAGGAGCGGGAGGATACACAGATACGCAGTATTTT.

J is TRBJ2-1 and V is TRBV29-1; TRBD2 matches at 8 bases. Germline V lookup: CDR1 SQVTM, CDR2 ANQGSEA. The CDR3 runs 14 residues. The V gene end was trimmed by 4 bases and the J gene end by 2 bases; junction bases not matched to a gene: 4. The CDR3 DNA is TGCAGCGTTGTCAGCGGGAGCCCCTACAATGAGCAGTTCTTC. Its translation is CSVVSGSPYNEQFF.

The chain employs TRBV5-4 and TRBJ1-1; D not resolved. Trimming left V 2 bases short and J 6 bases short, with 17 bases between. The germline V gene encodes CDR1 SGHNT and CDR2 YYREEE (reference sequence). This CDR3 has 15 amino acids. CDR3 amino acids: CASSLGPLPTSEAFF. The DNA of the CDR3 is TGTGCCAGCAGCTTAGGGCCATTACCCACCTCTGAAGCTTTCTTT.

The CDR3 DNA reads as TGTGCCAGCAGCCAAGAGGGACAAGGTCTTAGCTCCTATAATTCACCCCTCCACTTT. Translating gives CASSQEGQGLSSYNSPLHF. The chain has TRBV4-2 and TRBJ1-6; tentative D call: TRBD1 (6 bases). Per germline, CDR1 LGHNA and CDR2 YNFKEQ. Deletions cut 0 bases from V and 0 bases from J, with 15 bases between. This CDR3 is 19 amino acids long.

The chain employs TRBV7-9 and TRBJ2-3, with a weak D call TRBD1 (6 bases). The CDR3 is made up of 19 amino acids. V lost 4 bases, J lost 0 bases, and 23 bases lay in between. Germline V lookup: CDR1 SEHNR, CDR2 FQNEAQ (reference sequence). The CDR3 region is CASSSTGSPFYTSTDTQYF. The CDR3 region has the DNA TGTGCCAGCAGCTCGACAGGATCCCCATTTTATACTAGCACAGATACGCAGTATTTT.

The rearrangement uses TRBV6-5 and TRBJ2-7; perhaps TRBD1 as D (6 bases). CDR1 is MNHEY, CDR2 SVGAGI, per germline. The CDR3 sequence is 15 residues long. V was clipped by 1 base and J by 4 bases, with 14 bases between them. The chain's CDR3 is CASSYFGQRKYEQYF. The DNA for the CDR3 is TGTGCCAGCAGTTACTTCGGACAGAGAAAATACGAGCAGTACTTC.